The present T cell receptor beta chain was sequenced within a study of blood T cell repertoires in COVID-19. The germline gives CDR1 MDHEN, CDR2 SYDVKM. Trimming took off 6 bases at V and 8 bases at J, with 20 bases between the two ends. This CDR3 has 15 amino acids. Assay used: immunoSEQ multiplex PCR; TCRdb lists only in-frame clones, some missing. The sample lists roughly 250,000 clones, approximately 82% seen once, with 4.5% to 6% in the top ten. This chain links TRBV28 with TRBJ2-1, with a tentative D call TRBD1 (5 bases). What was sequenced was peripheral blood. This TCR was sampled from a woman older than 75 with active or convalescent COVID-19. For the CDR3, the DNA is TGTGCCAGCAGGATAAGTGGGGCAGGGCACCATGAGCAGTTCTTC. It yields the protein CASRISGAGHHEQFF. Full variable domain (missing parts from reference TRBV28 and TRBJ2-1): DVKVTQSSRYLVKRTGEKVFLECVQDMDHENMFWYRQDPGLGLRLIYFSYDVKMKEKGDIPEGYSVSREKKERFSLILESASTNQTSMYLCASRISGAGHHEQFFGPGTRLTVL.